What follows are 14 T cell receptor beta chains derived from one specimen sequenced in a study of response to subunit inactivated influenza vaccine. TCRdb used MiXCR to reprocess the RT-PCR reads, holding one entry per CDR3 protein. Seen here are more than 400,000 distinct CDR3 sequences, about 7.2% observed once, and the top ten hold under 15%. The specimen was PBMCs from blood, collected 23 months after vaccination. The receptors derive from a man aged 50-75 years who received an inactivated influenza vaccine.

This clonotype was recorded a few times. The chain joins TRBV4-1 to TRBJ2-1; TRBD1 might be the D (5 bases). Trimming cost V 6 bases and J 8 bases, with 17 bases left between them. The CDR3 is 14 amino acids. CDR1 and CDR2 (germline): MGHRA, YSYEKL. DNA of the CDR3: TGCGCCAGCAGTTTTAGGACACGCGCCGATGAGCAGTTCTTC. Its protein product is CASSFRTRADEQFF.

The table lists this clonotype with a few counts. This chain uses TRBV20-1 with TRBJ2-1, with TRBD2 matching 10 bases. J lost 8 bases, V lost 3 bases, and 7 bases had no gene match. The CDR3 runs 14 residues. The germline V gene has CDR1 DFQATT and CDR2 SNEGSKA (reference sequence). The CDR3 bases are TGCAGTGCTAGTAAGCTAGCGGGAGTCGATGAGCAGTTCTTC. It is translated as CSASKLAGVDEQFF.

This clonotype was seen a few times. V is TRBV9 and J is TRBJ2-3; D might be TRBD2 (5 bases). In germline, CDR1 is SGDLS, CDR2 YYNGEE. The CDR3 totals 14 residues. Trimming took 0 bases from V and 4 from J, leaving 9 bases between them. This CDR3 reads CASSVALVADTQYF. DNA of the CDR3: TGTGCCAGCAGCGTAGCACTAGTAGCAGATACGCAGTATTTT.

The gene calls are TRBV3-1 and TRBJ1-2; 8 bases match TRBD1. The CDR3 is 13 amino acids. Per the germline V gene, CDR1 is LGHDT and CDR2 is YNNKEL (reference sequence). V gave up 2 bases and J gave up 8 bases; unmatched junction bases: 4. CDR3 loop: CASSQLRGQGYTF. The CDR3 DNA follows: TGTGCCAGCAGCCAACTCAGGGGGCAAGGCTACACCTTC.

Ten or more counts support this clonotype. The chain employs TRBV7-9 and TRBJ2-3, with 12 nucleotides matching TRBD2. Germline V gene data show CDR1 as SEHNR and CDR2 as FQNEAQ (reference sequence). The CDR3 extends over 17 amino acids. V lost 1 base to trimming and J lost 4 bases; unmatched junction nucleotides: 6. DNA for the CDR3: TGTGCCAGCAGCTTAGGTCGACTAGCGGGAGTGGCAGATACGCAGTATTTT. Translating gives CASSLGRLAGVADTQYF. Full variable domain (rest looked up from reference TRBV7-9 and TRBJ2-3): DTGVSQNPRHKITKRGQNVTFRCDPISEHNRLYWYRQTLGQGPEFLTYFQNEAQLEKSRLLSDRFSAERPKGSFSTLEIQRTEQGDSAMYLCASSLGRLAGVADTQYFGPGTRLTVL.

This clonotype has a handful of counts. The chain recombines TRBV4-2 with TRBJ2-3; D is unclear. The ends were cut back, 0 bases at V and 8 bases at J, with 18 bases in the middle. The length of the CDR3 is 16 residues. Per the germline V gene, CDR1 is LGHNA and CDR2 is YNFKEQ. CDR3 region: CASSQDLGSLTGTQYF. DNA of the CDR3: TGTGCCAGCAGCCAAGATCTGGGCAGTTTAACTGGTACGCAGTATTTT.

The V and J genes are TRBV28 and TRBJ1-6, with TRBD1 identical over 7 bases. The CDR3 consists of 17 residues. V shed 0 bases and J 0 bases; nucleotides not matched to a gene: 2. Germline lookup yields CDR1 MDHEN and CDR2 SYDVKM. DNA for the CDR3: TGTGCCAGCAGTTTATGGGGACAGAGCTCCTATAATTCACCCCTCCACTTT. Protein: CASSLWGQSSYNSPLHF.

This clonotype was seen repeatedly, ten times or more. This chain joins TRBV6-2 or TRBV6-3 and TRBJ1-5; no definite D call. The CDR3 runs to 15 residues. Trimming left V 6 bases short and J 0 bases short, with 12 bases between. The germline V gene has CDR1 MNHEY and CDR2 SVGEGT. CDR3 region: CASSRHEDSNQPQHF. The CDR3, as DNA: TGTGCCAGCAGCCGGCACGAGGATAGCAATCAGCCCCAGCATTTT.

V and J are TRBV5-6 and TRBJ2-7, with 10 positions matching TRBD1. With V trimmed by 4 bases and J by 4 bases, 2 bases remained unmatched. CDR1 is SGHDT and CDR2 is YYEEEE in the germline V gene. The CDR3 is made up of 13 amino acids. This chain's CDR3 is CASSGDRGYEQYF. For the CDR3, the DNA is TGTGCCAGCAGCGGGGACAGGGGATACGAGCAGTACTTC.

The J gene is TRBJ1-1, the V gene TRBV12-3 or TRBV12-4; TRBD1 matches 7 bases. The CDR3 loop spans 13 amino acids. J lost 4 bases, V lost 4 bases, and 3 bases had no gene match. The CDR3 sequence is CASSSTGVTEAFF. DNA for the CDR3: TGTGCCAGCAGTTCCACAGGGGTCACTGAAGCTTTCTTT.

This clonotype occurred many times. V and J are TRBV14 and TRBJ1-2; 9 bases match TRBD1. The V gene's germline CDR1 is SGHDN and CDR2 FVKESK. The V segment lost 1 base and the J segment 8 bases; nucleotides outside the gene matches: 8. CDR3 length: 15 residues. CDR3 nucleotides: TGTGCCAGCAGCCAAGTGGAGGGGACAGGGTCCGGCTACACCTTC. Translating it yields CASSQVEGTGSGYTF.

Concerning this clonotype: This sequence may be a read error, since a much larger clone differs from it by one base. The chain combines TRBV4-2 with TRBJ2-7; 7 bases match TRBD2. Germline loops: CDR1 LGHNA, CDR2 YNFKEQ. The CDR3 consists of 15 residues. CDR3 region: CVSSQVAGEIYEQYF. The CDR3 DNA reads TGTGTCAGCAGCCAAGTGGCGGGAGAGATCTACGAGCAGTACTTC.

This clonotype was found many times. The rearrangement links TRBV7-8 to TRBJ1-2, with D hard to call. This CDR3 region has 17 residues. Germline V lookup: CDR1 SGHVS, CDR2 FQNEAQ. Trimming took 2 bases from V and 0 from J, leaving 16 bases between them. The CDR3 reads CASSLSRRWISNYGYTF. CDR3 nucleotide sequence: TGTGCCAGCAGCTTATCCAGAAGATGGATCTCTAACTATGGCTACACCTTC.

Remarks on this clonotype: This may be a read error, as it is one base from a much larger clone. This chain uses TRBV6-1 with TRBJ1-5; tentative D call: TRBD1 (6 bases). This CDR3 comprises 12 residues. The V end lost 10 bases, the J end lost 4 bases, and 11 bases lay between the germline ends. In germline, CDR1 is MNHNS, CDR2 SASEGT. CDR3 loop: CANDRTNQPQHF. Written as DNA, the CDR3 is TGTGCCAACGACAGGACTAATCAGCCCCAGCATTTT.